One sample yielded the 12 T cell receptor beta chains listed below, sequenced in a study of T cell responses to AZD1222 COVID-19 vaccine. The data were produced by immunoSEQ multiplex PCR, yet TCRdb's version contains in-frame clones alone and is incomplete. The sample holds some 150,000 clones, about 89% seen once. This material consisted of peripheral blood, taken on day 0 of AZD1222 vaccination. These receptors originate from an adult in good health.

This clone was seen once. The chain is built from TRBV10-3 and TRBJ1-3; 8 bases fit TRBD1. The CDR3 runs to 14 residues. After removal of 7 bases from V and 2 bases from J, the junction contained 4 bases not matched to a gene. Germline loops: CDR1 ENHRY, CDR2 SYGVKD. This chain's CDR3 is CAITQGAPGNTIYF. CDR3 DNA: TGTGCCATCACCCAGGGGGCGCCTGGAAACACCATATATTTT.

The V and J genes are TRBV4-2 and TRBJ2-3, with 8 bases that match TRBD2. This CDR3 is 14 amino acids long. With 4 bases clipped from V and 6 bases from J, the junction kept 6 bases outside the gene matches. The V gene's germline CDR1 is LGHNA and CDR2 YNFKEQ. The CDR3 is CASSPGGGADTQYF. DNA for the CDR3: TGTGCCAGCAGCCCGGGGGGGGGTGCGGATACGCAGTATTTT.

The gene calls are TRBV2 and TRBJ1-6, with TRBD1 identical over 8 bases. The germline gives CDR1 SNHLY, CDR2 FYNNEI. V lost 6 bases to trimming and J lost 13 bases; unmatched junction nucleotides: 8. This CDR3 has 13 residues. The CDR3 sequence: CASSETRTGPLHF. The CDR3, as DNA: TGTGCCAGCAGCGAGACCCGGACAGGGCCCCTCCACTTT.

The rearrangement joins TRBV27 to TRBJ1-3, with a tentative D call TRBD1 (6 bases). V gave up 7 bases and J gave up 5 bases, with 12 bases separating them. Germline CDR1 reads MNHEY; CDR2 reads SMNVEV (reference sequence). The CDR3 sequence is 13 residues long. The CDR3, as DNA: TGTGCCAGCAAGGGGGAGGGAAGAAACACCATATATTTT. It specifies CASKGEGRNTIYF.

This clone is a singleton in its sample. The chain uses TRBV3-1 (or the pseudogene TRBV3-2) and TRBJ1-2; D is uncertain. The germline V gene has CDR1 LGHDT and CDR2 YNNKEL (reference sequence). The CDR3 length is 12 residues. V lost 2 bases and J lost 2, with 3 bases in between. In nucleotides, the CDR3 is TGTGCCAGCAGCCAAAAAAACTATGGCTACACCTTC. Protein product: CASSQKNYGYTF.

This clone showed up just once. The rearrangement links TRBV11-1 to TRBJ1-1; no clear D. The V gene lost 4 bases and the J gene lost 6 bases, with 6 bases spanning the gap. The germline gives CDR1 SGHAT, CDR2 FQDESV (reference sequence). The CDR3 is 11 residues long. This CDR3 reads CASSSSAEAFF. CDR3 bases: TGTGCCAGCAGCTCTTCAGCTGAAGCTTTCTTT.

CDR3 nucleotides: TGTGCTAGTGGTTTGGGTGACAGCGTATTCACAGATACGCAGTATTTT. Amino acid sequence: CASGLGDSVFTDTQYF. V and J are TRBV12-5 and TRBJ2-3; D possibly corresponds to TRBD1 (5 bases). Between the trimmed V and J ends, which lost 1 base and 2 bases, there was a span of 13 bases. This CDR3 is built from 16 residues. The V gene's germline CDR1 is LGHNT and CDR2 FRNRAP.

The chain combines TRBV6-2 or TRBV6-3 with TRBJ1-1; D is uncertain. The V end was cut by 2 bases, the J end by 0 bases, with 7 bases between. CDR3 length: 14 amino acids. The germline V gene has CDR1 MNHEY and CDR2 SVGEGT. The CDR3 DNA is TGTGCCAGCAGTTACGGACGGATGAACACTGAAGCTTTCTTT. It encodes CASSYGRMNTEAFF.

V is TRBV19 and J is TRBJ2-3, with 10 bases that match TRBD2. Germline V gives CDR1 LNHDA, CDR2 SQIVND (reference sequence). The length of the CDR3 is 16 residues. Trimming cost V 6 bases and J 1 base; bases outside gene matches: 7. The CDR3, as DNA: TGTGCCAGTAGGAGAGCTAGCGGGGGCCGCACAGATACGCAGTATTTT. This encodes CASRRASGGRTDTQYF. Filled out from reference TRBV19 and TRBJ2-3, the complete variable domain reads DGGITQSPKYLFRKEGQNVTLSCEQNLNHDAMYWYRQDPGQGLRLIYYSQIVNDFQKGDIAEGYSVSREKKESFPLTVTSAQKNPTAFYLCASRRASGGRTDTQYFGPGTRLTVL.

The rearrangement links TRBV6-5 to TRBJ2-5, with 7 bases identical to TRBD2. In germline, CDR1 is MNHEY, CDR2 SVGAGI. J was trimmed by 2 bases and V by 7 bases; bases with no gene match: 10. This CDR3 comprises 15 residues. CDR3 in amino acids: CASTPTGGLQETQYF. CDR3 sequence (DNA): TGTGCCAGCACCCCTACTGGGGGACTACAAGAGACCCAGTACTTC.

This chain links TRBV10-3 with TRBJ2-1; no firm D call. The ends were cut back, 3 bases at V and 5 bases at J, with 8 bases in the middle. CDR1 and CDR2 (germline): ENHRY, SYGVKD. The CDR3 runs 13 residues. For the CDR3, the DNA is TGTGCCATCAGTGAACAGATAAACAATGAGCAGTTCTTC. It yields the protein CAISEQINNEQFF.

This chain joins TRBV7-9 and TRBJ2-3, with 12 bases that match TRBD2. Germline CDR1 is SEHNR and CDR2 is FQNEAQ (reference sequence). The CDR3 is 17 residues long. After removal of 3 bases from V and 3 bases from J, the junction contained 7 bases not matched to a gene. Here the CDR3 DNA reads TGTGCCAGCAGCTTGGGGACTAGCGGGTGGATGACAGATACGCAGTATTTT. The encoded protein is CASSLGTSGWMTDTQYF.